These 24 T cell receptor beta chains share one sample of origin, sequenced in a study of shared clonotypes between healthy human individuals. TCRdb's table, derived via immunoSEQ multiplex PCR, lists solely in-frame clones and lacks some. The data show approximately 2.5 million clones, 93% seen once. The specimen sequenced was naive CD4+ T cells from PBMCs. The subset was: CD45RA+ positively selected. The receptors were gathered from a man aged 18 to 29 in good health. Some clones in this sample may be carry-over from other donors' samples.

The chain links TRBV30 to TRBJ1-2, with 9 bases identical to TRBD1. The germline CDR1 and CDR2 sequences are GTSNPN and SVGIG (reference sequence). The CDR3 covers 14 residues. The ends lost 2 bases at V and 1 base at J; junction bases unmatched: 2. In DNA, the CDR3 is TGTGCCTGGAGTCCGACAGGGGGTAACTATGGCTACACCTTC. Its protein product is CAWSPTGGNYGYTF.

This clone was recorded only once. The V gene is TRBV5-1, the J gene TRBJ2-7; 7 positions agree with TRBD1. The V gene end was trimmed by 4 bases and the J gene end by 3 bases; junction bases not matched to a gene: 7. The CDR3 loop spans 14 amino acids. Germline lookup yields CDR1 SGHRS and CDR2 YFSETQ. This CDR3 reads CASSMGTASYEQYF. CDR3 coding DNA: TGCGCCAGCAGCATGGGGACAGCTAGCTACGAGCAGTACTTC.

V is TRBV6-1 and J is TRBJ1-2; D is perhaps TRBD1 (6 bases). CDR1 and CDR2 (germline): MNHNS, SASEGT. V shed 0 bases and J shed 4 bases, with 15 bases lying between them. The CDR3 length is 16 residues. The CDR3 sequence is CASSEAGAGASYGYTF. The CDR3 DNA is TGTGCCAGCAGTGAAGCGGGTGCAGGGGCGAGCTATGGCTACACCTTC.

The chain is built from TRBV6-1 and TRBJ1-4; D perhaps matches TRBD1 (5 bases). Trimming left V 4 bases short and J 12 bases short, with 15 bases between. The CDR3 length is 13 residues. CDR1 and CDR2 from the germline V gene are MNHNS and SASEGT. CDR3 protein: CASSGRAGDELFF. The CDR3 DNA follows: TGTGCCAGCAGTGGCAGGGCGGGGGATGAACTGTTTTTT.

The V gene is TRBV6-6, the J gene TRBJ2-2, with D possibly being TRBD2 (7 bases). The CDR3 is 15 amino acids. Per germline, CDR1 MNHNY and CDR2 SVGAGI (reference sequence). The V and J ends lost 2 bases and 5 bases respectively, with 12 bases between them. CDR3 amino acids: CASSYGGASTGELFF. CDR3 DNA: TGTGCCAGCAGTTACGGGGGGGCATCGACCGGGGAGCTGTTTTTT.

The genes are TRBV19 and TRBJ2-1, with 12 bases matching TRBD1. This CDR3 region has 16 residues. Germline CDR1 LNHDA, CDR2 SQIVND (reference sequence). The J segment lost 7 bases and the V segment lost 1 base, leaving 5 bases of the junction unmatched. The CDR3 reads CASSIGRDRGQNEQFF. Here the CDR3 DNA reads TGTGCCAGTAGTATAGGGCGGGACAGGGGGCAGAATGAGCAGTTCTTC.

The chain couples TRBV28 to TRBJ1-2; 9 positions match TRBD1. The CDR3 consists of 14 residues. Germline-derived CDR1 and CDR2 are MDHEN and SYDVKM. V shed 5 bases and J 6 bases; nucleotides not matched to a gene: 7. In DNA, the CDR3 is TGTGCCAGCAGTGAGCTTAGGACAGGGGATGGCTACACCTTC. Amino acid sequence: CASSELRTGDGYTF.

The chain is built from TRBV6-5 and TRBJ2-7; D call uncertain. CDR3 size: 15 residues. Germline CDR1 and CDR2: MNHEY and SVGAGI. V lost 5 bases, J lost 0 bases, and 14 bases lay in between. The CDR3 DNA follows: TGTGCCAGCAGTGTCAGGAGACCGAGCTCCTACGAGCAGTACTTC. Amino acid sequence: CASSVRRPSSYEQYF.

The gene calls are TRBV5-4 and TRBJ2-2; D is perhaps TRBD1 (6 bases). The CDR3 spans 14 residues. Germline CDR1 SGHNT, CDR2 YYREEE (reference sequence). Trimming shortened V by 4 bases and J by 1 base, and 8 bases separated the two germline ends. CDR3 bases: TGTGCCAGCAGCATGACAGGGAACACCGGGGAGCTGTTTTTT. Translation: CASSMTGNTGELFF.

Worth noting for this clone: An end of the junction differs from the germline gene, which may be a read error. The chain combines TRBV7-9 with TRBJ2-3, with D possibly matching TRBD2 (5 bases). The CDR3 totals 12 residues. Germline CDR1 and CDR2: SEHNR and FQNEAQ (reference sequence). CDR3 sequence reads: CASSFAEDDAVF. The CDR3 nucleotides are TGTGCCAGCAGCTTTGCGGAGGATGACGCAGTATTT.

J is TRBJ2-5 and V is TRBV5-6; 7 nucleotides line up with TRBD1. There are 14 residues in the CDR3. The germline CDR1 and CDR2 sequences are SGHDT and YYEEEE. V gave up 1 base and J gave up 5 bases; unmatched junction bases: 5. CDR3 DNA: TGTGCCAGCAGCTTGAGAGACAGGGAGGAGACCCAGTACTTC. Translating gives CASSLRDREETQYF.

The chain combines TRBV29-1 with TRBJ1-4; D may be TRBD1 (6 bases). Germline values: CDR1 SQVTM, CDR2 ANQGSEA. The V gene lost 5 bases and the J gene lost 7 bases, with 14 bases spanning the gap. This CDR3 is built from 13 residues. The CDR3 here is CSVWDISSEKLFF. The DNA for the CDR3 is TGCAGCGTTTGGGACATAAGTAGTGAAAAACTGTTTTTT. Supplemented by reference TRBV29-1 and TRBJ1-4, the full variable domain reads SAVISQKPSRDICQRGTSLTIQCQVDSQVTMMFWYRQQPGQSLTLIATANQGSEATYESGFVIDKFPISRPNLTFSTLTVSNMSPEDSSIYLCSVWDISSEKLFFGSGTQLSVL.

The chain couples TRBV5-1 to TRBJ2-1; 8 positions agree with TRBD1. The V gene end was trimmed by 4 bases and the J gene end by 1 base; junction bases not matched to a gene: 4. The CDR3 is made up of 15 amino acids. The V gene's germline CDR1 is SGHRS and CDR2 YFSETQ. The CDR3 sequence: CASSAGGRSYNEQFF. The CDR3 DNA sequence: TGCGCCAGCAGCGCAGGGGGCCGGTCCTACAATGAGCAGTTCTTC.

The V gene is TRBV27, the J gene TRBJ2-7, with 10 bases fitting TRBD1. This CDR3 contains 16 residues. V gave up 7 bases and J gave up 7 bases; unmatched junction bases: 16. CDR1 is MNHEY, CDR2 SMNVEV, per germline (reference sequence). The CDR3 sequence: CASTRQDRDRGFEQYF. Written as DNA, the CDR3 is TGTGCCAGCACTCGCCAGGATCGGGACAGGGGTTTTGAGCAGTACTTC.

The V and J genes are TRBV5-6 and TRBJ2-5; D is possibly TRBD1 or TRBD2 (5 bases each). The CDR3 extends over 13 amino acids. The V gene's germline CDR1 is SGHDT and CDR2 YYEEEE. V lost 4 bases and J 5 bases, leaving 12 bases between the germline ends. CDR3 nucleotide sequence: TGTGCCAGCAGCGTGGCCGGGGACGAGACCCAGTACTTC. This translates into CASSVAGDETQYF. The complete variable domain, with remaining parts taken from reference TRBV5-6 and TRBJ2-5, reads DAGVTQSPTHLIKTRGQQVTLRCSPKSGHDTVSWYQQALGQGPQFIFQYYEEEERQRGNFPDRFSGHQFPNYSSELNVNALLLGDSALYLCASSVAGDETQYFGPGTRLLVL.

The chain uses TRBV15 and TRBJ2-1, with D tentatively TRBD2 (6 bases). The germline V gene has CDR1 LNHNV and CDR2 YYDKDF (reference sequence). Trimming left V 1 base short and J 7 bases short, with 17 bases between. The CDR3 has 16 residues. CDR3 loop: CATSRGHRLVVNEQFF. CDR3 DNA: TGTGCCACCAGCAGAGGACACAGACTAGTAGTTAATGAGCAGTTCTTC.

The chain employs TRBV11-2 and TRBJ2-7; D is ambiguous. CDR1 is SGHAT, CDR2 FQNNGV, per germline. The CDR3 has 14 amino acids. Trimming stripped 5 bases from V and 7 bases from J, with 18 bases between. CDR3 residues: CASSPLTGDGEQYF. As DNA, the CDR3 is TGTGCCAGCAGCCCCCTAACCGGCGATGGGGAGCAGTACTTC.

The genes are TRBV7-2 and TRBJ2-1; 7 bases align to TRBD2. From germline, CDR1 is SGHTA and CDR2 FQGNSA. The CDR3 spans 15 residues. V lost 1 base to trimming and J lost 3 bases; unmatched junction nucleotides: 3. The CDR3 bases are TGTGCCAGCAGCTTAGTCGCTAGCGGCTACAATGAGCAGTTCTTC. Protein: CASSLVASGYNEQFF.

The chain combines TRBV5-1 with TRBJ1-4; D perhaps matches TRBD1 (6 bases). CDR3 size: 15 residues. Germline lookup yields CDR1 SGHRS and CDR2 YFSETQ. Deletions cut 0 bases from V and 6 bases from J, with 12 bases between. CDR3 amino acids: CASSLVGGEDEKLFF. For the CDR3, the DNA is TGCGCCAGCAGCTTGGTTGGGGGCGAGGATGAAAAACTGTTTTTT.

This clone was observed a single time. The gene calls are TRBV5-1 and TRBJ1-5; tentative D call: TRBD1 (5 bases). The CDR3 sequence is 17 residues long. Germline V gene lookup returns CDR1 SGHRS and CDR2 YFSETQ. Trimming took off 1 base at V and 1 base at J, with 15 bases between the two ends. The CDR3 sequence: CASSLWIGEGSNQPQHF. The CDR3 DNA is TGCGCCAGCAGCTTGTGGATCGGGGAGGGGAGCAATCAGCCCCAGCATTTT.

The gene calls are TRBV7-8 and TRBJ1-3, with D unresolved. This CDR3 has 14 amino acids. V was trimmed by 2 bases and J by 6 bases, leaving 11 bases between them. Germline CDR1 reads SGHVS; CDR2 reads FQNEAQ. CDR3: CASSLMRASNTIYF. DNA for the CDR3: TGTGCCAGCAGCTTAATGCGGGCATCAAACACCATATATTTT.

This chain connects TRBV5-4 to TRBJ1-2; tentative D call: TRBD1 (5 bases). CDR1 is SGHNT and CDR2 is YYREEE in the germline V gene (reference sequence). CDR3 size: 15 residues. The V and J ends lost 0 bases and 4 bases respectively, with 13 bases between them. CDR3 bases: TGTGCCAGCAGCTTGGTAGGGGATTCAAGCTATGGCTACACCTTC. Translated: CASSLVGDSSYGYTF. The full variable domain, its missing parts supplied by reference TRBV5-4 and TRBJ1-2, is ETGVTQSPTHLIKTRGQQVTLRCSSQSGHNTVSWYQQALGQGPQFIFQYYREEENGRGNFPPRFSGLQFPNYSSELNVNALELDDSALYLCASSLVGDSSYGYTFGSGTRLTVV.

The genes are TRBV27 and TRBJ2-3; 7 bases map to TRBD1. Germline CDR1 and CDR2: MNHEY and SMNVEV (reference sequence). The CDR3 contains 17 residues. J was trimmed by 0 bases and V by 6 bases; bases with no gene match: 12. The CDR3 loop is CASRTEWDSSSTDTQYF. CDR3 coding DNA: TGTGCCAGCAGGACGGAATGGGACAGTTCTAGCACAGATACGCAGTATTTT.

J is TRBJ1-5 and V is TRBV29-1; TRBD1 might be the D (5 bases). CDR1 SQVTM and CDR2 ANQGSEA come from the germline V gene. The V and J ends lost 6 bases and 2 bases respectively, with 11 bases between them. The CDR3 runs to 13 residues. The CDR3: CSVGVGGNQPQHF. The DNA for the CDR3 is TGCAGCGTAGGGGTGGGCGGCAATCAGCCCCAGCATTTT. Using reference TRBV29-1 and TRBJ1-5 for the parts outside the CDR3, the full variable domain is SAVISQKPSRDICQRGTSLTIQCQVDSQVTMMFWYRQQPGQSLTLIATANQGSEATYESGFVIDKFPISRPNLTFSTLTVSNMSPEDSSIYLCSVGVGGNQPQHFGDGTRLSIL.